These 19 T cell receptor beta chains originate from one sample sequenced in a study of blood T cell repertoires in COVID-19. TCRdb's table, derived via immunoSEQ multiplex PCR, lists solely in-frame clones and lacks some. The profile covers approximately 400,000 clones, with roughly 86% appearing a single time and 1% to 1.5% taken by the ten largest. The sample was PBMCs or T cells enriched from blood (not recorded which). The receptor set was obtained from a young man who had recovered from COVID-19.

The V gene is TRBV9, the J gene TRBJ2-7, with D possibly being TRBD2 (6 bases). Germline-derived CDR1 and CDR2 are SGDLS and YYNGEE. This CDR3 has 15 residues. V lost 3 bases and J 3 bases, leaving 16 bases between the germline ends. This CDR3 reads CASSAGGLVGYEQYF. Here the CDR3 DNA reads TGTGCCAGCAGCGCCGGGGGACTCGTGGGCTACGAGCAGTACTTC. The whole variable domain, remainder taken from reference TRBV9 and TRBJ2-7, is DSGVTQTPKHLITATGQRVTLRCSPRSGDLSVYWYQQSLDQGLQFLIQYYNGEERAKGNILERFSAQQFPDLHSELNLSSLELGDSALYFCASSAGGLVGYEQYFGPGTRLTVT.

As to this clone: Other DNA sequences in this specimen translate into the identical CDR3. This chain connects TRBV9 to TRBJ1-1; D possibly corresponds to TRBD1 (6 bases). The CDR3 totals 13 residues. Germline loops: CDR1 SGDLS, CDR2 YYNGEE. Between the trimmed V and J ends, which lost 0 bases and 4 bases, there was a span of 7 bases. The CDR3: CASSVGTATEAFF. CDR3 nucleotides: TGTGCCAGCAGCGTAGGGACAGCCACTGAAGCTTTCTTT.

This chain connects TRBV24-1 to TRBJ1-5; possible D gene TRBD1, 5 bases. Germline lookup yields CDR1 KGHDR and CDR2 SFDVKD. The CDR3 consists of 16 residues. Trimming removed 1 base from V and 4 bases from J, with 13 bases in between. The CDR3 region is CATSDFRQGENQPQHF. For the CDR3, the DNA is TGTGCCACCAGTGATTTCAGGCAGGGCGAAAATCAGCCCCAGCATTTT.

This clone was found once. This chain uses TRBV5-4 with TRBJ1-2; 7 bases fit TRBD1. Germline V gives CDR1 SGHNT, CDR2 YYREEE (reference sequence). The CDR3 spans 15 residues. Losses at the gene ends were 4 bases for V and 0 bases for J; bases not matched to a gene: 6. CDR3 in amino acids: CASSPGTDANYGYTF. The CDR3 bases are TGTGCCAGCAGCCCAGGGACAGATGCTAACTATGGCTACACCTTC.

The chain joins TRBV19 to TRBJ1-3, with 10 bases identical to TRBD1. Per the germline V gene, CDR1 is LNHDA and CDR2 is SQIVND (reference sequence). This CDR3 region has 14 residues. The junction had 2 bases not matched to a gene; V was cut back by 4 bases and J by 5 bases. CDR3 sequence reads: CASSTTGGRNTIYF. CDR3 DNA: TGTGCCAGTAGTACGACAGGGGGCCGAAACACCATATATTTT.

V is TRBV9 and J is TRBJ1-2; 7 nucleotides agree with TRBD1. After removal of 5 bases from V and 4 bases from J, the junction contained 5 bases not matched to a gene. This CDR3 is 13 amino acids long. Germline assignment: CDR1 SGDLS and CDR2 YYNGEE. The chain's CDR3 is CASRDGTAYGYTF. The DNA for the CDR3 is TGTGCCAGCAGGGACGGGACAGCCTATGGCTACACCTTC.

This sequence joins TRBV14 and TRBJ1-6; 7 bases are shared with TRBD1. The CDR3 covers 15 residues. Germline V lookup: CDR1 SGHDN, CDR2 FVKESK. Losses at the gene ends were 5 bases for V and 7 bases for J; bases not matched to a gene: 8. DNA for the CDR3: TGTGCCAGCAGCTACTTGGACAGGAGGAATTCACCCCTCCACTTT. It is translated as CASSYLDRRNSPLHF.

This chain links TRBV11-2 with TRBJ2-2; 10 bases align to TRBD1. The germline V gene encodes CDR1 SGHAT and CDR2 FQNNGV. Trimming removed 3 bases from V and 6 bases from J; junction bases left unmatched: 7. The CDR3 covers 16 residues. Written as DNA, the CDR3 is TGTGCCAGCAGCTTCCGGGACAGGGGAAGAGCCGGGGAGCTGTTTTTT. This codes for CASSFRDRGRAGELFF. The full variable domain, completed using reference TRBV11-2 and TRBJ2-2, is EAGVAQSPRYKIIEKRQSVAFWCNPISGHATLYWYQQILGQGPKLLIQFQNNGVVDDSQLPKDRFSAERLKGVDSTLKIQPAKLEDSAVYLCASSFRDRGRAGELFFGEGSRLTVL.

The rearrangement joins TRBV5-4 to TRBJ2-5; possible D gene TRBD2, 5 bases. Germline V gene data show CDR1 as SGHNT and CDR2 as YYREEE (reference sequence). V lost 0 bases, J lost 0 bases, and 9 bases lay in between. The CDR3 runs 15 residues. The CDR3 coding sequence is TGTGCCAGCAGCTTGGTCGGGGATAACCAAGAGACCCAGTACTTC. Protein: CASSLVGDNQETQYF.

DNA of the CDR3: TGCGCCAGCAGTGAGGGCGGGGTCGCCGGGGAGCTGTTTTTT. As protein: CASSEGGVAGELFF. This chain uses TRBV10-2 with TRBJ2-2; the D gene is possibly TRBD2 (6 bases). V gave up 2 bases and J gave up 6 bases, with 10 bases separating them. The CDR3 totals 14 residues. Germline assignment: CDR1 WSHSY and CDR2 SAAADI.

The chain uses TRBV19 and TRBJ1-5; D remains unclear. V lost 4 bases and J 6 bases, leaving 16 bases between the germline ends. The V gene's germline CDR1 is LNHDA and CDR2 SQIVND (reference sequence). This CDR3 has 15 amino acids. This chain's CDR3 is CASSTGDKLGQPQHF. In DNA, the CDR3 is TGTGCCAGTAGTACAGGCGACAAGCTGGGTCAGCCCCAGCATTTT.

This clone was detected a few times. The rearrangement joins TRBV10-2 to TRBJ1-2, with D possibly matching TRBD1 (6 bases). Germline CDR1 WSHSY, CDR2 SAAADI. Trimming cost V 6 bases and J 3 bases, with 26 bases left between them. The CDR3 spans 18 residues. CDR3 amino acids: CASSPLMDPRGEDYGYTF. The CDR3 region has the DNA TGCGCCAGCAGCCCCTTGATGGACCCCAGGGGAGAGGACTATGGCTACACCTTC.

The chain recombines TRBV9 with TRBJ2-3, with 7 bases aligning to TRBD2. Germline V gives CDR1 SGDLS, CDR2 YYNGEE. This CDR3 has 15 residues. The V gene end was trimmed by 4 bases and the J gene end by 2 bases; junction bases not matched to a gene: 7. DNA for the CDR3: TGTGCCAGCAGCCTAGGAGGGAGGGACACAGATACGCAGTATTTT. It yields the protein CASSLGGRDTDTQYF.

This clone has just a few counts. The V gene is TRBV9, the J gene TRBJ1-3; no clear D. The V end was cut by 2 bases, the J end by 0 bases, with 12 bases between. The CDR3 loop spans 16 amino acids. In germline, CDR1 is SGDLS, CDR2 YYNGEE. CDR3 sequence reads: CASSVERSYSGNTIYF. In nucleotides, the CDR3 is TGTGCCAGCAGCGTTGAGAGGTCCTACTCTGGAAACACCATATATTTT.

CDR3: CAWSLGQGVYEQYF. The DNA for the CDR3 is TGTGCCTGGAGTCTCGGGCAGGGCGTTTACGAGCAGTACTTC. The chain combines TRBV30 with TRBJ2-7, with D tentatively TRBD1 (5 bases). This CDR3 has 14 amino acids. CDR1 and CDR2 from the germline V gene are GTSNPN and SVGIG (reference sequence). With 2 bases removed from V and 4 bases from J, the gap between germline ends came to 15 bases. The whole variable domain, remainder taken from reference TRBV30 and TRBJ2-7, is SQTIHQWPATLVQPVGSPLSLECTVEGTSNPNLYWYRQAAGRGLQLLFYSVGIGQISSEVPQNLSASRPQDRQFILSSKKLLLSDSGFYLCAWSLGQGVYEQYFGPGTRLTVT.

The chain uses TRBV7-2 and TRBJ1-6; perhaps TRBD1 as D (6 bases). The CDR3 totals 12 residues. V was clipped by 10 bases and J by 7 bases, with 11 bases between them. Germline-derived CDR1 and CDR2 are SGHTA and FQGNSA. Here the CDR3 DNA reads TGTGCCACACAGGGAGCCAATTCACCCCTCCACTTT. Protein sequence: CATQGANSPLHF.

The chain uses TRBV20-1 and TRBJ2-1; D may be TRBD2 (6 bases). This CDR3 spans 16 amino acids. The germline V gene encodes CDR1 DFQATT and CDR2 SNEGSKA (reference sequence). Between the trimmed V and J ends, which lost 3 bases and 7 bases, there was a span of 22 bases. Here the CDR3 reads CSASGLLEEERNEQFF. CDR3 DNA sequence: TGCAGTGCTAGTGGACTATTAGAGGAAGAGAGGAATGAGCAGTTCTTC.

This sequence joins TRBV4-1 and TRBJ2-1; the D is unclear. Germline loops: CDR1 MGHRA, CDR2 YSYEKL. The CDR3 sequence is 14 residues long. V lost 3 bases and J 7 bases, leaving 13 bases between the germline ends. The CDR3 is CASSQHPVTNEQFF. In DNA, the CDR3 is TGCGCCAGCAGCCAGCACCCGGTTACTAATGAGCAGTTCTTC.

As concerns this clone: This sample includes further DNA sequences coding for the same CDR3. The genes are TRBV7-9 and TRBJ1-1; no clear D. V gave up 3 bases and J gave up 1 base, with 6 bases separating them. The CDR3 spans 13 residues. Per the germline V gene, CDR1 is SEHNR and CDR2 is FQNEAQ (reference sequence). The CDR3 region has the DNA TGTGCCAGCAGCTTGGGAGAGAACACTGAAGCTTTCTTT. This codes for CASSLGENTEAFF.